This paragraph covers one TCR beta chain sequence. Its antigen is as yet unknown. Germline CDR1 is MNHEY and CDR2 is SMNVEV (reference sequence). The CDR3 is 14 amino acids. Between the trimmed V and J ends, which lost 5 bases and 1 base, there was a span of 11 bases. The data belong to a study of shared clonotypes between healthy human individuals. Clones were sequenced by immunoSEQ multiplex PCR, and TCRdb holds only the in-frame ones, with some missing. The repertoire has some 2.1 million clones, roughly 95% of them found once; the top ten carry approximately 1.2%. Naive CD8 isolation took CD45RO-negative cells positively selected for CCR7 and excluded terminally differentiated effector memory CD45RA+ cells. The study, taken as a whole, reports: A handful of donors shared around 5.1% of their naive CD4 clonotypes.

Sequencing was performed on naive CD8+ T cells sorted from blood. The sequence was obtained from a man aged 18 to 29 in good health. The chain has TRBV27 and TRBJ1-1; D is uncertain. CDR3: CASSLGPENTEAFF. For the CDR3, the DNA is TGTGCCAGCAGTCTTGGACCGGAGAACACTGAAGCTTTCTTT.